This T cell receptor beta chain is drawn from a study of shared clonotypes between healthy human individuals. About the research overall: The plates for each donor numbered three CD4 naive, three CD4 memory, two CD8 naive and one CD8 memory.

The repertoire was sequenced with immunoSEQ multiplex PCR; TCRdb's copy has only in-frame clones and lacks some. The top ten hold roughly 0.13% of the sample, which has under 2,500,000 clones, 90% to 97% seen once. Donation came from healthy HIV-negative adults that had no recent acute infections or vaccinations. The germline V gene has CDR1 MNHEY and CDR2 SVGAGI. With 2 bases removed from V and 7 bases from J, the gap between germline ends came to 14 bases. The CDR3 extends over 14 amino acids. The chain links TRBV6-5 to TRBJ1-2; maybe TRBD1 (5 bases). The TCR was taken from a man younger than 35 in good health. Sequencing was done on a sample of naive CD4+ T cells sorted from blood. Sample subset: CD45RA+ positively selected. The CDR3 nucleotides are TGTGCCAGCAGTTACGTCCAGGGAGGATCTGGCTACACCTTC. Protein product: CASSYVQGGSGYTF.